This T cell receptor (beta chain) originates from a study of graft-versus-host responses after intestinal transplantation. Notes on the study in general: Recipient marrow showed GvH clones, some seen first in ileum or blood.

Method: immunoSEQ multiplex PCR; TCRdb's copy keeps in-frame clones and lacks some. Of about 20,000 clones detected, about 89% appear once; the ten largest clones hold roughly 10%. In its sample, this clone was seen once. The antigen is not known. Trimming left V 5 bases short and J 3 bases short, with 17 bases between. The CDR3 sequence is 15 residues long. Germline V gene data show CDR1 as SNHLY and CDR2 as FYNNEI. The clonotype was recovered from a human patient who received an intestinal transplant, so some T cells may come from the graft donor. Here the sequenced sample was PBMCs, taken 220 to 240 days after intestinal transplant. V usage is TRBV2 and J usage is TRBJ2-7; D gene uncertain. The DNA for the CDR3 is TGTGCCAGCAGTCCTCCAGACAATTACCTCTACGAGCAGTACTTC. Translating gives CASSPPDNYLYEQYF.